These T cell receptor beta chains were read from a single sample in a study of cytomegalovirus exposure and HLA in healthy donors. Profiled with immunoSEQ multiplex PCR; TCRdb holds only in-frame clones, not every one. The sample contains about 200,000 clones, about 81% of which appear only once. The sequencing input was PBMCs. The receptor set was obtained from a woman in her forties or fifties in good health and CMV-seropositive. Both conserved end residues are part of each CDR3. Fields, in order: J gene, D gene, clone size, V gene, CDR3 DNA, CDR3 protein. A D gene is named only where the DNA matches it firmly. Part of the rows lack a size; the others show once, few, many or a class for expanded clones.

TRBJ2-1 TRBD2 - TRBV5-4 TGTGCCAGCAGTTCCTCTAGCGGGGGGGCGAGGGTTGAGCAGTTCTTC CASSSSSGGARVEQFF
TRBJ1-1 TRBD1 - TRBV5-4 TGTGCCAGCAGCCGACAGGGCTGGGCTGAAGCTTTCTTT CASSRQGWAEAFF
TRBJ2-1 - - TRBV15 TGTGCCACCCCCCCCCTAGGAGCGGAGGGCAATGAGCAGTTCTTC CATPPLGAEGNEQFF
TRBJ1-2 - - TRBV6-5 TGTGCCAGCAGTTACTCAGGGGATGGCTACACCTTC CASSYSGDGYTF
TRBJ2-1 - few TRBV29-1 TGCAGCGTTGCGGCCCGCGGGTATGAGCAGTTCTTC CSVAARGYEQFF
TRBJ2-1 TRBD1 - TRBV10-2 TGCGCCAGCAGGGCGACAGGGGGCAGGGATTCGGAGCAGTTCTTC CASRATGGRDSEQFF
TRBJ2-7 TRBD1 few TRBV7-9 TGTGCCAGCAGCTTGGGGACAGGGGCCCTCTACGAGCAGTACTTC CASSLGTGALYEQYF
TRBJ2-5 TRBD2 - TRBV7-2 TGTGCCAGCAGCTTCTCGGGGGCTAGCGGGGGGGAGACCCAGTACTTC CASSFSGASGGETQYF
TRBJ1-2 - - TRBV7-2 TGTGCCAGCAGCTTAGACGCCGCGGGTTGGGGGGATGGCTACACCTTC CASSLDAAGWGDGYTF
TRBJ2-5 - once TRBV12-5 TGTGCTAGTGGTTTGGGCGGTATAGAGACCCAGTACTTC CASGLGGIETQYF
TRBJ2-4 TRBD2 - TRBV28 TGTGCCAGCAGCCCTCCTAGCGGGAGGGCCGGGGACATTCAGTACTTC CASSPPSGRAGDIQYF
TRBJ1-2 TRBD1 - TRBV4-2 TGTGCCAGCAGCCAAGGGACAGGGGCCAGCTATGGCTACACCTTC CASSQGTGASYGYTF
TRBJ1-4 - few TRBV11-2 TGTGCCAGCAGCTCGTTGGCAAGTAATGAAAAACTGTTTTTT CASSSLASNEKLFF
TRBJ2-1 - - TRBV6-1 TGTGCCAGTACCTTTAGCAGGGCCAACAATGAGCAGTTCTTC CASTFSRANNEQFF
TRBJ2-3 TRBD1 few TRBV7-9 TGTGCCAGCAGCTCGGGACAGGGAATCTCAGATACGCAGTATTTT CASSSGQGISDTQYF
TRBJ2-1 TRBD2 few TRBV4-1 TGCGCCAGCAGTTACCGCAGCGGGACCAATGAGCAGTTCTTC CASSYRSGTNEQFF
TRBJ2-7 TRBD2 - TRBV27 TGTGCCAGCAGCCGACTAGCGGGGAACGAGCAGTACTTC CASSRLAGNEQYF
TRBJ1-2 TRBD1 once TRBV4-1 TGCGCCAGCAGTCGGGGACAGGGGTATAACTATGGCTACACCTTC CASSRGQGYNYGYTF
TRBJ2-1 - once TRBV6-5 TGTGCCAGCAGTGCGCGTCAGGTCCCTGAGCAGTTCTTC CASSARQVPEQFF
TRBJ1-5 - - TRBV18 TGTGCCAGCTCACACAGGGAGGGTCAGCCCCAGCATTTT CASSHREGQPQHF
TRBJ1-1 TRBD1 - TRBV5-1 TGCGCCAGCACCCCGCCAGGGGGGATTATCAACACTGAAGCTTTCTTT CASTPPGGIINTEAFF
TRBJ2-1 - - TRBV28 TGTGCCAGCAAGACGGAAGCCCTAGCGCCAAATGAGCAGTTCTTC CASKTEALAPNEQFF
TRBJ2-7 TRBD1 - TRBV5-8 TGTGCCAGCAGCCCGAGGACAGGGAGCCACGAGCAGTACTTC CASSPRTGSHEQYF
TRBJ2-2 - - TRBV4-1 TGCGCCAGCAGCCAATTCCACACAGGGACCGGGGAGCTGTTTTTT CASSQFHTGTGELFF
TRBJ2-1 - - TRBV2 TGTGCCAGCCGATATTTGAGCTCCTACAATGAGCAGTTCTTC CASRYLSSYNEQFF
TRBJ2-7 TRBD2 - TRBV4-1 TGCGCCAGCAGCCTATTCTCGGGGGGGAAAGGGTCCTACGAGCAGTACTTC CASSLFSGGKGSYEQYF
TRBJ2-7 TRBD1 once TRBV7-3 TGTGCCAGCAGCTCTTCCGGGACAGGGGATCACGAGCAGTACTTC CASSSSGTGDHEQYF
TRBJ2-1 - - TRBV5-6 TGTGCCAGCAGCTCGGGAGTGGGCTCCTACAATGAGCAGTTCTTC CASSSGVGSYNEQFF
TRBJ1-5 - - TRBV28 TGTGCCAGCAGTTACAGGGATAGCAATCAGCCCCAGCATTTT CASSYRDSNQPQHF
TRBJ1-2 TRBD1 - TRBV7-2 TGTGCCAGCAGCCCTTTAACAGGGGGTAACTATGGCTACACCTTC CASSPLTGGNYGYTF
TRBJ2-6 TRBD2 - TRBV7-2 TGTGCCAGCAGCTTAACTAGCGGGGGGGCTGGGGCCAACGGCCTGACTTTC CASSLTSGGAGANGLTF
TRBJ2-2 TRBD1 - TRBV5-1 TGCGCCAGCAGCTTTGGGACAGGGAACACCGGGGAGCTGTTTTTT CASSFGTGNTGELFF
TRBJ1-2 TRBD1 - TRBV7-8 TGTGCCAGCAGCTCAACCGGGACAGTTCCAAGCGGCTACACCTTC CASSSTGTVPSGYTF
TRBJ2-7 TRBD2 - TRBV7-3 TGTGCCAGCAGCTTAGGGGCGGGAGGGCCTTACGAGCAGTACTTC CASSLGAGGPYEQYF
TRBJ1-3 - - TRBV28 TGTGCCAGCAGTTCCCTCAGTATTTTCCCCATATATTTT CASSSLSIFPIYF
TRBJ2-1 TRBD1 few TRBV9 TGTGCCAGCAGCGTAGAAGAGGGGGCAGGTGAGCAGTTCTTC CASSVEEGAGEQFF
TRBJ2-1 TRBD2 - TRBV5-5 TGTGCCAGCAGCCGGGGGACTAGCGGGGACAATGAGCAGTTCTTC CASSRGTSGDNEQFF
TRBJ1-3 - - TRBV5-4 TGTGCCAGCAGCTTGATCGGAGACTACTCTGGAAACACCATATATTTT CASSLIGDYSGNTIYF
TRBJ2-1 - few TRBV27 TGTGCCAGCAGTCCGTTGGGACTTTCGCAGTTCTTC CASSPLGLSQFF
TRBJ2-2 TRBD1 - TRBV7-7 TGTGCCAGCAGTCGGGACAGGGGGACCGGGGAGCTGTTTTTT CASSRDRGTGELFF
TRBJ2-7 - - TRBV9 TGTGCCAGCAGCGAGCCGGGGGACCCGGGGTTGTACGAGCAGTACTTC CASSEPGDPGLYEQYF
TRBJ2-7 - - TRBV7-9 TGTGCCAGCAGCTTTGCGGCCTCCGAGCAGTACTTC CASSFAASEQYF
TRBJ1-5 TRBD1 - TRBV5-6 TGTGCCAGCAGCATCGGGACAGTGAATCAGCCCCAGCATTTT CASSIGTVNQPQHF
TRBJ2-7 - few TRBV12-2 TGTGCAAGTCGCTTAGCGCCTTTGCCTAAAGTACCCTACGAGCAGTACTTC CASRLAPLPKVPYEQYF
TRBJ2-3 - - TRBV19 TGTGCCAGTAGTATTAACGGGGAGACAGATACGCAGTATTTT CASSINGETDTQYF
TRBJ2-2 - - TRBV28 TGTGCCAGCAGTTTTCGGGAGTTAGGCGGGGAGCTGTTTTTT CASSFRELGGELFF
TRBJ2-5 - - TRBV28 TGTGCCAGCAGTTTAGGGGGCCTGGAGACCCAGTACTTC CASSLGGLETQYF
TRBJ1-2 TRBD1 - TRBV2 TGTGCCAGCAGTAGAAGCCCGGGACAGGGGAGGAATGGCTACACCTTC CASSRSPGQGRNGYTF
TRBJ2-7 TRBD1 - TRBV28 TGTGCCAGCAGTCGAAGTAGGGGGCCCTACGAGCAGTACTTC CASSRSRGPYEQYF
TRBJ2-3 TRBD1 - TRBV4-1 TGCGCCAGCAGCCATGGGACAGGGGGGGCAGATACGCAGTATTTT CASSHGTGGADTQYF
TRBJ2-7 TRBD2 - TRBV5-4 TGTGCCAGCAGCTTGGGGCCGGGAGGGCAATACGAGCAGTACTTC CASSLGPGGQYEQYF